In this sample, the clone carrying this T cell receptor (beta chain) turned up once. Its antigen is not known. The data stem from a study of cytomegalovirus exposure and HLA in healthy donors. Broader study findings: Cytomegalovirus association was assigned to about 150 TCR beta chains.

Using immunoSEQ multiplex PCR, the repertoire was profiled, and TCRdb retains in-frame clones only, with some absent. The top ten hold roughly 2.8% of the sample, which has about 200,000 clones, 88% seen once. The CDR3 has 11 residues. V lost 4 bases to trimming and J lost 7 bases; unmatched junction nucleotides: 0. Germline lookup yields CDR1 SGHDT and CDR2 YYEEEE. The source material was PBMCs. The origin of this receptor is a woman between 18 and 29 years old in good health and CMV-seronegative. V and J are TRBV5-6 and TRBJ1-1; 8 bases map to TRBD1. The chain's CDR3 is CASSGTGEAFF. The DNA of the CDR3 is TGTGCCAGCAGCGGGACAGGTGAAGCTTTCTTT.